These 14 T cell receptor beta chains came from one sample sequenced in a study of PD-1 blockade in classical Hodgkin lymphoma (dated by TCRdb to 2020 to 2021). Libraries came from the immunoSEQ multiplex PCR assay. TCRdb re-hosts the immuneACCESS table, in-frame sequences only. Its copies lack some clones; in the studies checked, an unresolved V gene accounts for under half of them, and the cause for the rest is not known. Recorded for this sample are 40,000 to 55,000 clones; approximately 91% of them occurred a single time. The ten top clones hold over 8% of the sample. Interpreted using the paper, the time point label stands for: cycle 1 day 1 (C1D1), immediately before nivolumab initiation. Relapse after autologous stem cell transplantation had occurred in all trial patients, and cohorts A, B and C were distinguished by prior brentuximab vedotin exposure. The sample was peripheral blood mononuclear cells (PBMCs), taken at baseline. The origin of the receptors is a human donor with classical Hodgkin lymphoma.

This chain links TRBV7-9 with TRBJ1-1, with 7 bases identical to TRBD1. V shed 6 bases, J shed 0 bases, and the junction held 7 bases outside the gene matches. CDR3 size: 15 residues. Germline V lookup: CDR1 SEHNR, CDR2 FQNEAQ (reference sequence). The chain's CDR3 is CASRRKGTVNTEAFF. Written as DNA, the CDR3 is TGTGCCAGCAGACGGAAGGGGACAGTGAACACTGAAGCTTTCTTT.

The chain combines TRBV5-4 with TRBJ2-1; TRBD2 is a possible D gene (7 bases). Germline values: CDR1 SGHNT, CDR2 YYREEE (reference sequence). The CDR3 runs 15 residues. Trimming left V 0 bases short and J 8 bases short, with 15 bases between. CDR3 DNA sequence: TGTGCCAGCAGCTTGGTAAGGGGGGGCCGGGATGAGCAGTTCTTC. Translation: CASSLVRGGRDEQFF.

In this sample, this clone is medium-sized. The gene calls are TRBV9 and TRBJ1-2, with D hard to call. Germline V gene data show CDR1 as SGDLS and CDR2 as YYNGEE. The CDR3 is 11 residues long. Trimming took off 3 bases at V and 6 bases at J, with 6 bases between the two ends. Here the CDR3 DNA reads TGTGCCAGCAGCGGCCACGATGGCTACACCTTC. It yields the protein CASSGHDGYTF.

Here the CDR3 reads CASRGEVHEQYF. The DNA for the CDR3 is TGTGCCAGCCGCGGGGAGGTCCACGAGCAGTACTTC. This rearrangement joins TRBV6-1 to TRBJ2-7, with D perhaps TRBD2 (6 bases). This CDR3 is 12 amino acids long. The V end lost 8 bases, the J end lost 5 bases, and 13 bases lay between the germline ends. Per the germline V gene, CDR1 is MNHNS and CDR2 is SASEGT.

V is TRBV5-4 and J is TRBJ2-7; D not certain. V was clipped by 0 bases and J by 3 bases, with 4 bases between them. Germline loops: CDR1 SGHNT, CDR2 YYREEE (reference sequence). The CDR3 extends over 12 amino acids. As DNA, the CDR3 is TGTGCCAGCAGCTTGGACGGCTACGAGCAGTACTTC. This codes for CASSLDGYEQYF.

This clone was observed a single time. The CDR3 coding sequence is TGTGCCAGCAGCGTAAGATGGACCAGTCAGGCCCCGAACACCGGGGAGCTGTTTTTT. Residues: CASSVRWTSQAPNTGELFF. The chain links TRBV5-6 to TRBJ2-2, with D unresolved. Per the germline V gene, CDR1 is SGHDT and CDR2 is YYEEEE. V dropped 4 bases and J dropped 0 bases, with 22 bases sitting between them. This CDR3 comprises 19 residues.

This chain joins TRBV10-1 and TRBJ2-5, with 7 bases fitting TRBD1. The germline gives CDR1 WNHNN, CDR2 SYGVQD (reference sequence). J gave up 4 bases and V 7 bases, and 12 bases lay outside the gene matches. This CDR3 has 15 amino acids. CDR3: CASTDRDQDGETQYF. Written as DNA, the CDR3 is TGCGCCAGCACTGACAGGGACCAGGACGGAGAGACCCAGTACTTC.

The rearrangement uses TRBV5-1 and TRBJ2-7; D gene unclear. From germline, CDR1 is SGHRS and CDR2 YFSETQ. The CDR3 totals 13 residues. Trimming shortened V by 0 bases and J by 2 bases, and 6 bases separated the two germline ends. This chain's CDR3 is CASSLGRTYEQYF. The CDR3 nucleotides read TGCGCCAGCAGCTTGGGACGCACCTACGAGCAGTACTTC.

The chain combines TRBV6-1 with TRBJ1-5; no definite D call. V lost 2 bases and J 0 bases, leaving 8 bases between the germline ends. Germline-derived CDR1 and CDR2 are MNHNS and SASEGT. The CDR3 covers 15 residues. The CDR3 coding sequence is TGTGCCAGCAGTGAATACCCGGTTAGCAATCAGCCCCAGCATTTT. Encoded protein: CASSEYPVSNQPQHF.

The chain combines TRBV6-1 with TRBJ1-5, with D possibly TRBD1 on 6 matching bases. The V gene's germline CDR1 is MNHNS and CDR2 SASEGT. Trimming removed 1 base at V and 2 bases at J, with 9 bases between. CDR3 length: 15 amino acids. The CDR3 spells CASSEVGGRNQPQHF. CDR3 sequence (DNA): TGTGCCAGCAGTGAAGTTGGGGGCCGCAATCAGCCCCAGCATTTT.

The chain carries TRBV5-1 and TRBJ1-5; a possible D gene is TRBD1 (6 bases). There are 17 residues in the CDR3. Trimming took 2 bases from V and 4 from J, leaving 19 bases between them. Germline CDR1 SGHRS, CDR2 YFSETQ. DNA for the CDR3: TGCGCCAGCAGCTTAAAACCCGAGGGGGGTACTAATCAGCCCCAGCATTTT. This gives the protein CASSLKPEGGTNQPQHF.

The chain's CDR3 is CASSLAVGLAGGTDTQYF. The CDR3 nucleotides are TGCGCCAGCAGCTTGGCGGTGGGACTAGCGGGGGGCACAGATACGCAGTATTTT. This chain connects TRBV5-1 to TRBJ2-3, with 14 bases aligning to TRBD2. CDR1 is SGHRS and CDR2 is YFSETQ in the germline V gene. Trimming at V came to 0 bases and at J to 1 base, leaving 4 bases not matched to a gene. CDR3 length: 18 residues.

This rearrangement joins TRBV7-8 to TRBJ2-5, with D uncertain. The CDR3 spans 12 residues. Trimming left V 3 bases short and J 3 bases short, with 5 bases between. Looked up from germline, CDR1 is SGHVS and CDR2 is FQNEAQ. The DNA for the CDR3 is TGTGCCAGCAGCTTGACTGAAGAGACCCAGTACTTC. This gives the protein CASSLTEETQYF.

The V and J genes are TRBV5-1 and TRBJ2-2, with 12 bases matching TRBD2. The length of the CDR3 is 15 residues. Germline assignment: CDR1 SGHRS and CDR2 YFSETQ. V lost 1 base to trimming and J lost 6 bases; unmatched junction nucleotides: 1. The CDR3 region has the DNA TGCGCCAGCAGCTTGACTAGCGGGAGGCCCGGGGAGCTGTTTTTT. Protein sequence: CASSLTSGRPGELFF.